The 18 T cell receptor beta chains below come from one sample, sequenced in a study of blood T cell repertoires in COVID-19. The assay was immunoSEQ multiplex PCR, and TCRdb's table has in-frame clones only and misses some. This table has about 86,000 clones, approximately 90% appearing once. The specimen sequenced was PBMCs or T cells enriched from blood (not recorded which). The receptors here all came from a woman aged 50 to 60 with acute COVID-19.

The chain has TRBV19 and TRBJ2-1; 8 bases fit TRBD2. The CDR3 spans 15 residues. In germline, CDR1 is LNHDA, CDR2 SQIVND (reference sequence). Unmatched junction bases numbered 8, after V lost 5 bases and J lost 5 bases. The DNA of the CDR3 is TGTGCCAGTAGTCTCTCTAGCGGGCTTCACAATGAGCAGTTCTTC. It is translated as CASSLSSGLHNEQFF.

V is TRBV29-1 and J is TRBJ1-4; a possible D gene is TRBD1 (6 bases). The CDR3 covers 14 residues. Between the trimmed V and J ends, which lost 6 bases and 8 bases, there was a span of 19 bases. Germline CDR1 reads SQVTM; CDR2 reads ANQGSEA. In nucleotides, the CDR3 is TGCAGCGTAGGCGAGTTGGGGGCGAGGGAAAAACTGTTTTTT. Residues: CSVGELGAREKLFF.

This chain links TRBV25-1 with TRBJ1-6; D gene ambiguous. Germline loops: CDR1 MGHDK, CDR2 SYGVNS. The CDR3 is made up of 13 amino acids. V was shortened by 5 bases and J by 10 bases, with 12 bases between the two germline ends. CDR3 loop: CASSPRGDSPLHF. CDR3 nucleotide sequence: TGTGCCAGCAGTCCCCGGGGAGACTCACCCCTCCACTTT.

Here the CDR3 DNA reads TGTGCCAGCAGTTACAGGATGCAGGGTGATCAGCCCCAGCATTTT. Amino acids: CASSYRMQGDQPQHF. This chain links TRBV6-5 with TRBJ1-5; D is perhaps TRBD1 (5 bases). Germline V gene sequence: CDR1 MNHEY, CDR2 SVGAGI. The CDR3 has 15 amino acids. The V end was cut by 2 bases, the J end by 5 bases, with 13 bases between.

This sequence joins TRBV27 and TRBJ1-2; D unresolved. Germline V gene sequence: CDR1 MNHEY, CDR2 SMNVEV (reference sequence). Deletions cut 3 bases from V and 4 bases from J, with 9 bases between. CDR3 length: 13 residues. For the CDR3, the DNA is TGTGCCAGCAGTTTTTATCAGGCCTATGGCTACACCTTC. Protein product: CASSFYQAYGYTF.

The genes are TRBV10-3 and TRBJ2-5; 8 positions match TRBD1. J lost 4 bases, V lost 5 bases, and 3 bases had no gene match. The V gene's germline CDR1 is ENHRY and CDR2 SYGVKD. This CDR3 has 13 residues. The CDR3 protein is CAISLTGGETQYF. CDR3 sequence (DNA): TGTGCCATCAGTTTAACAGGGGGAGAGACCCAGTACTTC.

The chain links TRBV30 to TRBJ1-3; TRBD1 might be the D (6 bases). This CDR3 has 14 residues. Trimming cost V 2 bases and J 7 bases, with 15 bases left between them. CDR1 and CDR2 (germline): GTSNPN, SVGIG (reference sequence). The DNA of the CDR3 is TGTGCCTGGAGTAAAGGGGGATCAGGGAACACCATATATTTT. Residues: CAWSKGGSGNTIYF.

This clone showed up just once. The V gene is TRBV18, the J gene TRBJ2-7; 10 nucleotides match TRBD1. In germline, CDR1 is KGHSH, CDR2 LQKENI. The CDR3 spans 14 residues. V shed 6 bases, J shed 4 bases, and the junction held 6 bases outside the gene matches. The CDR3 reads CASSVRQGAYEQYF. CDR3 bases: TGTGCCAGCTCTGTGAGACAGGGGGCGTACGAGCAGTACTTC.

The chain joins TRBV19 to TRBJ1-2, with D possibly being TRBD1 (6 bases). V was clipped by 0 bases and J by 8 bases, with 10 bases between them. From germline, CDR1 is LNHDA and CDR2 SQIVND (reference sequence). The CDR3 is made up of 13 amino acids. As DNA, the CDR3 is TGTGCCAGTAGTATAGACAGGGGTAACGGCTACACCTTC. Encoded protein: CASSIDRGNGYTF.

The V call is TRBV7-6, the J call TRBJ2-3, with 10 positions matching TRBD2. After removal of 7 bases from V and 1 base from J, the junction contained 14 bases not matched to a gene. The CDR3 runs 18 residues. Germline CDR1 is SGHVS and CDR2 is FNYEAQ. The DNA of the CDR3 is TGTGCCAGCACCGCTATGGGTCTAGCGGGAGATGGCACAGATACGCAGTATTTT. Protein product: CASTAMGLAGDGTDTQYF.

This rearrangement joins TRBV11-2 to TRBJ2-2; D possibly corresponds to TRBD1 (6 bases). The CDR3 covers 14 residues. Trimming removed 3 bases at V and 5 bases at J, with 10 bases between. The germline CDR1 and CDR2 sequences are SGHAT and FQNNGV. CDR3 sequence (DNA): TGTGCCAGCAGCTTCCTACAGGGTACCGGGGAGCTGTTTTTT. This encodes CASSFLQGTGELFF.

The CDR3, as DNA: TGTGCCAGCAGCTTCTTAGGGAGCGGATTCTCCTACAATGAGCAGTTCTTC. This sequence encodes CASSFLGSGFSYNEQFF. The chain uses TRBV7-9 and TRBJ2-1; D may be TRBD2 (5 bases). CDR1 is SEHNR, CDR2 FQNEAQ, per germline (reference sequence). Trimming removed 3 bases at V and 0 bases at J, with 15 bases between. There are 17 residues in the CDR3.

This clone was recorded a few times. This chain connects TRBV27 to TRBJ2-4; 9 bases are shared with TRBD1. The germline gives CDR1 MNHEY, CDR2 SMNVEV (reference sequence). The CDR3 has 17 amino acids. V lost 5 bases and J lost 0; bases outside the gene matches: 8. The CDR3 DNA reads TGTGCCAGCAGTCCGTACAGGGGGCGCACAGCCAAAAACATTCAGTACTTC. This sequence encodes CASSPYRGRTAKNIQYF.

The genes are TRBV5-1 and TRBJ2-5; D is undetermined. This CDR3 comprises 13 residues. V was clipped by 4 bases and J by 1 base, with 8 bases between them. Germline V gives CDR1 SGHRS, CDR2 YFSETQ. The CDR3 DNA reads TGCGCCAGCAGCCCCCACTTCCAAGAGACCCAGTACTTC. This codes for CASSPHFQETQYF.

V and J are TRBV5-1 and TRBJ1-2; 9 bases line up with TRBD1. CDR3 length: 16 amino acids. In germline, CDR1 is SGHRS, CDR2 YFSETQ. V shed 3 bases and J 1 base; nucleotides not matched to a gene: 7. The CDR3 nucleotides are TGCGCCAGCAGCTCCAGTGGGACAGGGTATAACTATGGCTACACCTTC. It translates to CASSSSGTGYNYGYTF.

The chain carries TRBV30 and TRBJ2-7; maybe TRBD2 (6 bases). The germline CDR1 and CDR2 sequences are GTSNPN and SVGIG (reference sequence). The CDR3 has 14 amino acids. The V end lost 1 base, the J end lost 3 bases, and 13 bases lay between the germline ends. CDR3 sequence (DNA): TGTGCCTGGAGTGAAGGGACGGGGGACTACGAGCAGTACTTC. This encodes CAWSEGTGDYEQYF.

CDR3 residues: CASSLTSGAGEYTGELFF. CDR3 coding DNA: TGTGCCAGCAGCTTAACGTCGGGGGCGGGAGAGTACACCGGGGAGCTGTTTTTT. The gene calls are TRBV7-3 and TRBJ2-2, with D perhaps TRBD2 (7 bases). This CDR3 is built from 18 residues. V was shortened by 0 bases and J by 3 bases, with 17 bases between the two germline ends. Germline CDR1 reads SGHTA; CDR2 reads FQGTGA.

The CDR3 bases are TGTGCCAGCAGCCAAGATTTTGGGGGCCGGTATGGCTACACCTTC. Translating gives CASSQDFGGRYGYTF. The chain recombines TRBV3-1 (or the pseudogene TRBV3-2) with TRBJ1-2; D might be TRBD1 (6 bases). CDR3 size: 15 residues. Trimming stripped 0 bases from V and 5 bases from J, with 13 bases between. From germline, CDR1 is LGHDT and CDR2 YNNKEL (reference sequence).